These T cell receptor beta chains were read from a single sample in a study of T-cell memory formation after mild COVID-19. TCRdb recomputed calls from the 5' RACE reads with MiXCR, one row per CDR3 protein. The sample carries approximately 480,000 distinct CDR3 sequences, around a sixth recorded once. The sequenced material came from PBMCs or a T cell subset sorted from them (not recorded which). These receptors were taken from an adult woman who had mild COVID-19 (a few samples of this study predate the infection). Cell type and time point are not known. Both conserved end residues are part of each CDR3. The D gene is left open where the match is weak. The size of a clone is reported for some rows only, either as once, few or many, or as a class for expanded clones.

abundance | j_gene | d_gene | v_gene | CDR3nt | CDR3aa
NA | TRBJ2-3 | NA | TRBV29-1 | TGCAGCGCCCGGCGCCTCAGCACAGATACGCAGTATTTT | CSARRLSTDTQYF
few | TRBJ1-6 | TRBD1 | TRBV27 | TGTGCCAGCACTCCCTTGGGGACAGGGAATTCACCCCTCCACTTT | CASTPLGTGNSPLHF
NA | TRBJ1-2 | NA | TRBV5-1 | TGCGCCAGCAGCTTGGATACTGGACTCTATGGCTACACCTTC | CASSLDTGLYGYTF
few | TRBJ2-2 | NA | TRBV23-1 | TGCGCCAGCAGTCAATCAGAGGGTACCGGGGAGCTGTTTTTT | CASSQSEGTGELFF
NA | TRBJ1-6 | TRBD1 | TRBV20-1 | TGCAGTGCTAGGGACAGGGGTGATTCACCCCTCCACTTT | CSARDRGDSPLHF
many | TRBJ2-1 | NA | TRBV5-1 | TGCGCCAGCAGCTTGGAGACTAGCTCCTACAATGAGCAGTTCTTC | CASSLETSSYNEQFF
NA | TRBJ1-1 | NA | TRBV4-3 | TGCGCCAGCAGCCACAGCACGGGGGTGAACACTGAAGCTTTCTTT | CASSHSTGVNTEAFF
NA | TRBJ1-6 | TRBD1 | TRBV7-9 | TGTGCCAGCAGCACCGGGGACAGGGCCTGGATAGGGTCACCCCTCCACTTT | CASSTGDRAWIGSPLHF
NA | TRBJ2-1 | NA | TRBV20-1 | TGCAGTGCTAGTGGGGGGATCCCAGGGAACACCTACAATGAGCAGTTCTTC | CSASGGIPGNTYNEQFF
NA | TRBJ2-7 | NA | TRBV7-9 | TGTGCCAGCAGCTTAAGCCAGGCGAACTACGAGCAGTACTTC | CASSLSQANYEQYF
NA | TRBJ2-3 | TRBD1 | TRBV7-9 | TGTGCCAGCAGCTTAAGGACAGGCGCTAGCACAGATACGCAGTATTTT | CASSLRTGASTDTQYF
NA | TRBJ2-1 | NA | TRBV7-2 | TGTGCCAGCAGCTTAGCTTTTACCTACAACAATGAGCAGTTCTTC | CASSLAFTYNNEQFF
NA | TRBJ2-1 | TRBD2 | TRBV24-1 | TGTGCCACCAGTGAACCTCTAGCGGGGGCGTACAATGAGCAGTTCTTC | CATSEPLAGAYNEQFF
NA | TRBJ2-3 | NA | TRBV10-3 | TGTGCCATCAGTGGGGGCGGATCCACAGATACGCAGTATTTT | CAISGGGSTDTQYF
many | TRBJ2-5 | NA | TRBV6-6 | TGTGCCAGCCTACTAACGGGTGGAGAGACCCAGTACTTC | CASLLTGGETQYF
NA | TRBJ1-5 | NA | TRBV3-1 | TGTGCCAGCAGCCAACGGGGGGCTCAGCCCCAGCATTTT | CASSQRGAQPQHF
few | TRBJ2-5 | NA | TRBV11-2 | TGTGCCAGCAACCGTGGGTTCCAAGAGACCCAGTACTTC | CASNRGFQETQYF
NA | TRBJ2-2 | NA | TRBV27 | TGTGCCAGCAGTTTCTTCAACACCGGGGAGCTGTTTTTT | CASSFFNTGELFF
few | TRBJ1-5 | NA | TRBV21-1 | TGTGCCAGCAGCAAAGATTGGAAAGGGGACGCAGATCAGCCCCAGCATTTT | CASSKDWKGDADQPQHF
few | TRBJ1-2 | NA | TRBV7-2 | TGTGCCAGCAGCCCCGCTACCAGAAGAGGGGCTGGCTCTGGCTACACCTTC | CASSPATRRGAGSGYTF
few | TRBJ2-1 | NA | TRBV28 | TGTGCCAGCAGTTTCATGGCTAGAGGCCACAATGAGCAGTTCTTC | CASSFMARGHNEQFF
few | TRBJ1-3 | NA | TRBV11-2 | TGTGCCAGCAGCTCCGTAGGGACGGCCACGGACAGAAACACCATATATTTT | CASSSVGTATDRNTIYF
few | TRBJ2-3 | NA | TRBV29-1 | TGCAGCTCGCGGGAAGGGACCGCCACAGATACGCAGTATTTT | CSSREGTATDTQYF
NA | TRBJ1-1 | NA | TRBV11-2 | TGTGCCAGCAGCACACTCATTCCTGAAGCTTTCTTT | CASSTLIPEAFF
NA | TRBJ2-3 | NA | TRBV9 | TGTGCCAGCAGCGTAGAGCGGAGCACAGATACGCAGTATTTT | CASSVERSTDTQYF
NA | TRBJ1-2 | TRBD1 | TRBV27 | TGTGCCAGCAGTCCATATTGGGGGACAGGAATTGGCTACACCTTC | CASSPYWGTGIGYTF
few | TRBJ1-5 | NA | TRBV24-1 | TGTGCCACCAGTGACCAAGCGGCGCTACCCCAGCATTTT | CATSDQAALPQHF
few | TRBJ1-6 | NA | TRBV20-1 | TGCAGTGCTAGACCCCCGGGGGCGCGATCTTCACCCCTCCACTTT | CSARPPGARSSPLHF
few | TRBJ1-2 | NA | TRBV2 | TGTGCCAGCAGACGGACCCGCGGCTTGACCTTC | CASRRTRGLTF
few | TRBJ1-4 | NA | TRBV7-9 | TGTGCCAGCAGCTTAGGACAGGTCCTTAAGGAAAAACTGTTTTTT | CASSLGQVLKEKLFF
many | TRBJ2-1 | NA | TRBV4-1 | TGCGCCAGCAGCCAAGATCCCCCGGGGATACCCTACAATGAGCAGTTCTTC | CASSQDPPGIPYNEQFF
few | TRBJ1-2 | NA | TRBV14 | TGTGCCAGCAGCCACCACGGGTGGCATGGCTACACCTTC | CASSHHGWHGYTF
NA | TRBJ2-3 | TRBD2 | TRBV7-6 | TGTGCCAGCAGCTTAAGAGGTAGCGGGAGTTTGACAGATACGCAGTATTTT | CASSLRGSGSLTDTQYF
few | TRBJ2-3 | NA | TRBV10-3 | TGTGCCATCAGTTTGGGGCGGGAAACAGATACGCAGTATTTT | CAISLGRETDTQYF
NA | TRBJ1-2 | TRBD1 | TRBV18 | TGTGCCAGCTCACCGGCGACAGGGGAGGTGAACTATGGCTACACCTTC | CASSPATGEVNYGYTF
NA | TRBJ1-4 | NA | TRBV5-5 | TGTGCCAGCAGCTTGCAGGGGTGGACTAATGAAAAACTGTTTTTT | CASSLQGWTNEKLFF
few | TRBJ2-1 | NA | TRBV7-3 | TGTGCCAGCAGCCTAATTGGGGGGCCTGGGAATGAGCAGTTCTTC | CASSLIGGPGNEQFF
few | TRBJ2-5 | NA | TRBV7-2 | TGTGCCAGCAGCCTCACATGGGAGACCCAGTACTTC | CASSLTWETQYF
NA | TRBJ1-1 | NA | TRBV2 | TGTGCCAGCAGTGAAGGGCGACATGCTGAAGCTTTCTTT | CASSEGRHAEAFF
NA | TRBJ1-2 | NA | TRBV24-1 | TGTGCCACCAGTTTGGGGATGGGATATGGCTACACCTTC | CATSLGMGYGYTF
NA | TRBJ1-1 | NA | TRBV12-3/TRBV12-4 | TGTGCCAGCAGTTCGACAGGTCGGACTGAAGCTTTCTTT | CASSSTGRTEAFF
many | TRBJ2-4 | NA | TRBV12-3/TRBV12-4 | TGTGCCAGCAGTTTAGGGCAGGGGAGGGACATTCAGTACTTC | CASSLGQGRDIQYF
NA | TRBJ2-7 | NA | TRBV2 | TGTGCCATCGATGGGGGGTCCTACGAGCAGTACTTC | CAIDGGSYEQYF
few | TRBJ2-1 | TRBD2 | TRBV4-2 | TGTGCCAGCAGCCAAGATCGGGCTAGCGGGTGGAATGAGCAGTTCTTC | CASSQDRASGWNEQFF
few | TRBJ2-7 | NA | TRBV5-1 | TGCGCCAGCAGCTTGGGAAGCGGGTACGAGCAGTACTTC | CASSLGSGYEQYF
NA | TRBJ2-1 | NA | TRBV11-3 | TGTGCCAGCAGCTATACCCAGGGAAATGAGCAGTTCTTC | CASSYTQGNEQFF
many | TRBJ2-5 | TRBD1 | TRBV2 | TGTGCCAGCAGTGCTGACAGGGGGCTGCAAGAGACCCAGTACTTC | CASSADRGLQETQYF
NA | TRBJ2-7 | TRBD1 | TRBV14 | TGTGCCAGCAGCACACAGGGGGCCGGGGAGCAGTACTTC | CASSTQGAGEQYF
NA | TRBJ2-3 | TRBD2 | TRBV18 | TGTGCCAGCTCACCACAAGACTGGACTAGAGACACAGATACGCAGTATTTT | CASSPQDWTRDTDTQYF